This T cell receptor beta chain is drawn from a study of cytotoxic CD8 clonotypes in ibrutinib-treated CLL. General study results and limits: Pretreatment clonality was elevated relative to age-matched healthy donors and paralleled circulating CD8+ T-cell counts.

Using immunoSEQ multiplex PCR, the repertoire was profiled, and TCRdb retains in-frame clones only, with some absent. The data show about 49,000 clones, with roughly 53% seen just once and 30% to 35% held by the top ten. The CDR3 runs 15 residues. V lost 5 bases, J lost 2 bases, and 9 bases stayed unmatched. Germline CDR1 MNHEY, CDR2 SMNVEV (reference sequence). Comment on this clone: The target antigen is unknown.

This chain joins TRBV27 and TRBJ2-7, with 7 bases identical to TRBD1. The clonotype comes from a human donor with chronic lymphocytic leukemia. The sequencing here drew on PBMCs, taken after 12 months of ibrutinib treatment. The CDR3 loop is CASSPRATGAYEQYF. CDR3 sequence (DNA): TGTGCCAGCAGTCCCCGGGCCACAGGGGCCTACGAGCAGTACTTC.